A selection of T cell receptor beta chains follows, all from one sample in a study of Ad26.COV2.S vaccination and SARS-CoV-2 variants. Profiling relied on immunoSEQ multiplex PCR, and the TCRdb table lists in-frame clones only, not all of them. The sample contains about 400,000 clones, roughly 85% of which appear only once. Sequencing used peripheral blood, obtained in a trial of Ad26.COV2.S vaccine versus placebo. The source of these receptors is a person aged 18-65 years who received the Ad26.COV2.S COVID-19 vaccine or a placebo. The CDR3 runs from the conserved cysteine through the conserved F or W. The D gene is left open where the match is weak. Clone size appears in some rows only: once, few, many, or a class for an expanded clone.

TRBJ2-1	.	.	TRBV6-1	TGTGCCAGCAGTGAAAGTGTTTACAATGAGCAGTTCTTC	CASSESVYNEQFF
TRBJ2-5	.	few	TRBV13	TGTGCCAGCAGCTCACTCGCAGAGACCCAGTACTTC	CASSSLAETQYF
TRBJ2-7	.	.	TRBV6-2/TRBV6-3	TGTGCCAGCAGTGGCAGCGACACCTACGAGCAGTACTTC	CASSGSDTYEQYF
TRBJ2-7	.	.	TRBV9	TGTGCCAGCAGCGTAGGCGGGCACCTTACCTACGAGCAGTACTTC	CASSVGGHLTYEQYF
TRBJ2-1	TRBD2	.	TRBV19	TGTGCCAGTAGCCCGAGCGGGATCCATGAGCAGTTCTTC	CASSPSGIHEQFF
TRBJ2-5	.	.	TRBV29-1	TGCAGCGCCGGAATGCAAGAGACCCAGTACTTC	CSAGMQETQYF
TRBJ2-7	TRBD1	once	TRBV27	TGTGCCAGCAGTGCCGGGACAGGGATATCCTACGAGCAGTACTTC	CASSAGTGISYEQYF
TRBJ2-7	.	.	TRBV5-1	TGCGCCAGCAGGGGATCCTACGAGCAGTACTTC	CASRGSYEQYF
TRBJ2-7	.	once	TRBV7-2	TGTGCCAGCAGCTTGGGGCGAAAGGCCTACGAGCAGTACTTC	CASSLGRKAYEQYF
TRBJ2-5	.	.	TRBV3-1/TRBV3-2	TGTGCCAGCAGCCCCACCTACCAAGAGACCCAGTACTTC	CASSPTYQETQYF
TRBJ1-2	.	.	TRBV5-1	TGCGCCAGCAGCTTGATGGAGGTAGGCGGCTACACCTTC	CASSLMEVGGYTF
TRBJ1-4	.	.	TRBV6-5	TGTGCCAGCAGCGCACCCTTGGGAACTAATGAAAAACTGTTTTTT	CASSAPLGTNEKLFF
TRBJ2-2	.	.	TRBV11-2	TGTGCCAGCAGCTTGGATGGATTCACCGGGGAGCTGTTTTTT	CASSLDGFTGELFF
TRBJ2-7	.	.	TRBV5-4	TGTGCCAGCAGCCTAGGGGGAGATTACGTTGAGCAGTACTTC	CASSLGGDYVEQYF
TRBJ1-5	.	.	TRBV5-5	TGTGCCAGCAGCTTTGTCGGCAGGGGCAATCAGCCCCAGCATTTT	CASSFVGRGNQPQHF
TRBJ1-1	.	.	TRBV4-2	TGTGCCAGCAGCCAAGAGATCGCGGGCAGCGGCACTGAAGCTTTCTTT	CASSQEIAGSGTEAFF
TRBJ1-2	TRBD1	.	TRBV30	TGTGCCTGGAGTGTGGGACAGTTCAGTGGCTACACCTTC	CAWSVGQFSGYTF
TRBJ2-2	TRBD1	.	TRBV7-6	TGTGCCAGCAGCTTCCGACAGGGGGCCAGCACCGGGGAGCTGTTTTTT	CASSFRQGASTGELFF
TRBJ2-2	.	once	TRBV7-3	TGTGCCAGCAGCTTAATCACCGGGGAGCTGTTTTTT	CASSLITGELFF
TRBJ1-1	.	few	TRBV12-3/TRBV12-4	TGTGCCAGCAGCTTAACTTGGAACACTGAAGCTTTCTTT	CASSLTWNTEAFF
TRBJ1-5	.	.	TRBV7-9	TGTGCCAGCAGCTTCGCCGGCAATCAGCCCCAGCATTTT	CASSFAGNQPQHF
TRBJ2-2	.	.	TRBV5-1	TGCGCCAGCAGCTTGGCAGGGATGAACACCGGGGAGCTGTTTTTT	CASSLAGMNTGELFF
TRBJ2-7	.	.	TRBV6-5	TGTGCCAGCAGTTACCAGCCAGGGAGCAACGAGCAGTACTTC	CASSYQPGSNEQYF
TRBJ1-2	TRBD1	.	TRBV10-2	TGCGCCAGCCGACAGGGAAACGGCTACACCTTC	CASRQGNGYTF
TRBJ2-1	.	once	TRBV5-1	TGCGCCAGCATGACCGGCGAGAGCTCCTACAATGAGCAGTTCTTC	CASMTGESSYNEQFF
TRBJ2-7	.	.	TRBV6-6	TGTGCCAGCGGGCCCTCTAGGGTTGAGCAGTACTTC	CASGPSRVEQYF
TRBJ1-3	.	few	TRBV18	TGTGCCAGCTCATCCAATTTACCGGGAAGGGACACCATATATTTT	CASSSNLPGRDTIYF
TRBJ1-2	TRBD1	.	TRBV6-5	TGTGCCAGCAGATGGACAGGGTCCAACTATGGCTACACCTTC	CASRWTGSNYGYTF
TRBJ2-1	TRBD2	.	TRBV5-1	TGCGCCAGCAGCACGGGGGGGCTGGCTCACAATGAGCAGTTCTTC	CASSTGGLAHNEQFF
TRBJ1-1	.	.	TRBV13	TGTGCCAGCAGCTTAACGACAGGCCCGAACACTGAAGCTTTCTTT	CASSLTTGPNTEAFF
TRBJ2-1	.	.	TRBV19	TGTGCCTGCGGCAGGGGTTGGATCGATGAGCAGTTCTTC	CACGRGWIDEQFF
TRBJ2-7	.	.	TRBV7-2	TGTGCCAGCAGCTTAGGAGCAGGGAAAGAGCAGTACTTC	CASSLGAGKEQYF
TRBJ2-7	TRBD1	.	TRBV2	TGTGCCAGCAGTGAAGGGGGACAGGCACCTTACGAGCAGTACTTC	CASSEGGQAPYEQYF
TRBJ2-2	TRBD2	.	TRBV10-1	TGCGCCAGCAGTGAGTCGAAGGACTACATAGCGGGAAGCGGGGAGCTGTTTTTT	CASSESKDYIAGSGELFF
TRBJ1-5	TRBD1	.	TRBV6-6	TGTGCCAGCAGTTACTGGACAGGGAACAATCAGCCCCAGCATTTT	CASSYWTGNNQPQHF
TRBJ1-5	TRBD1	.	TRBV4-2	TGTGCCAGCAGCCAGGGACAGACCAATCAGCCCCAGCATTTT	CASSQGQTNQPQHF
TRBJ1-1	.	once	TRBV20-1	TGCAGTGTCCAATGGGGGACTGAAGCTTTCTTT	CSVQWGTEAFF
TRBJ2-2	TRBD2	.	TRBV5-1	TGCGCCAGCAGCTGGGGACCTAGCGGCGCGAACACCGGGGAGCTGTTTTTT	CASSWGPSGANTGELFF
TRBJ1-3	.	few	TRBV2	TGTGCCAGCAGTACCCTAGGATACACCATATATTTT	CASSTLGYTIYF
TRBJ1-2	.	once	TRBV18	TGTGCCAGCTCACCCCCAGGGGATGCTAACTATGGCTACACCTTC	CASSPPGDANYGYTF
TRBJ2-3	TRBD2	.	TRBV7-9	TGTGCCAGCAGCTTATACCTTTTGACTAGCGGGGAGGATACGCAGTATTTT	CASSLYLLTSGEDTQYF
TRBJ2-7	.	once	TRBV18	TGTGCCAGCTCACCTCGGGGGACGGCATCCTACGAGCAGTACTTC	CASSPRGTASYEQYF
TRBJ2-7	TRBD1	.	TRBV19	TGTGCCAGTGCAGGGGGCGCCGGGAAGAACGAGCAGTACTTC	CASAGGAGKNEQYF
TRBJ1-2	TRBD1	.	TRBV7-2	TGTGCCAGCAGCGGCTGGACAGGGTCGGATGGCTACACCTTC	CASSGWTGSDGYTF
TRBJ2-5	TRBD1	.	TRBV29-1	TGCAGCGTCTACGGGACAGCGTACCAAGAGACCCAGTACTTC	CSVYGTAYQETQYF
TRBJ2-7	.	.	TRBV5-6	TGTGCCAGCAGCCTAGGCGCGCCCTACGAGCAGTACTTC	CASSLGAPYEQYF
TRBJ2-1	.	.	TRBV27	TGTGCCAGCAGTTTCCAGGGCAATGAGCAGTTCTTC	CASSFQGNEQFF
TRBJ2-1	.	.	TRBV19	TGTGCCAGTAGTAGAATCCCGGTAGCCTACAATGAGCAGTTCTTC	CASSRIPVAYNEQFF
TRBJ2-2	.	.	TRBV27	TGTGCCAGCAAAAGTTCCAGGGCGGTTGTCGGGGAGCTGTTTTTT	CASKSSRAVVGELFF